This entry is about one TCR beta chain. Its antigen remains unidentified. This specimen comes from a study of T cell responses to AZD1222 COVID-19 vaccine. In the study overall: Both about-4-week and about-12-week second-dose recipients were combined.

Study conclusions and caveats: Clonal diversity was possibly underestimated, and white British individuals and females predominated among donors.

The CDR3 spans 11 residues. The V gene's germline CDR1 is ENHRY and CDR2 SYGVKD. V shed 3 bases and J shed 2 bases, with 1 base lying between them. The protocol was immunoSEQ multiplex PCR, while the TCRdb copy is restricted to in-frame clones and leaves out a portion. The sample comprises 85,000 to 110,000 clones, about nine tenths of which are singletons, and 45% to 50% rests with the top ten. The TCR was taken from an adult in good health. The specimen was peripheral blood, collected on day 0 of AZD1222 vaccination. This rearrangement joins TRBV10-3 to TRBJ2-5; D is ambiguous. Here the CDR3 DNA reads TGTGCCATCAGTGATCAAGAGACCCAGTACTTC. Translated: CAISDQETQYF.